This T cell receptor beta chain derives from a study of cytotoxic CD8 clonotypes in ibrutinib-treated CLL. The table came from immunoSEQ multiplex PCR; TCRdb's copy has only in-frame clones and leaves some out. The sample carries 130,000 to 150,000 clones, about four fifths recorded once. This receptor was obtained from a human donor with chronic lymphocytic leukemia. Sequences were derived from PBMCs, sampled after 12 months of ibrutinib treatment.

The CDR3 nucleotides are TGTGCCTGGAGTGTAAGGGGCGGAGGAGGGCCAGATACGCAGTATTTT. Amino acids: CAWSVRGGGGPDTQYF. The chain carries TRBV30 and TRBJ2-3; the D gene is possibly TRBD2 (6 bases). With 0 bases removed from V and 4 bases from J, the gap between germline ends came to 17 bases. Germline V gives CDR1 GTSNPN, CDR2 SVGIG (reference sequence). The CDR3 loop spans 16 amino acids. Complete variable domain (other parts from reference TRBV30 and TRBJ2-3): SQTIHQWPATLVQPVGSPLSLECTVEGTSNPNLYWYRQAAGRGLQLLFYSVGIGQISSEVPQNLSASRPQDRQFILSSKKLLLSDSGFYLCAWSVRGGGGPDTQYFGPGTRLTVL.